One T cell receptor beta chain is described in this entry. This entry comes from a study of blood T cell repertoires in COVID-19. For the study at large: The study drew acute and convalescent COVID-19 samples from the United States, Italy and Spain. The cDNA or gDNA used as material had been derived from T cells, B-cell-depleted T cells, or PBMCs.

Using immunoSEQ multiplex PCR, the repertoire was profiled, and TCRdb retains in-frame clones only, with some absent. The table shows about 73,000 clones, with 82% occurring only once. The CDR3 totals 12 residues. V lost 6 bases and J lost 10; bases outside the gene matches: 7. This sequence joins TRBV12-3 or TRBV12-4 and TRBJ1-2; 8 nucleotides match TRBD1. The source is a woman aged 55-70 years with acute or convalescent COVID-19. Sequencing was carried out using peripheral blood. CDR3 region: CASRSQGADYTF. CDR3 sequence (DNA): TGTGCCAGCAGGAGTCAGGGGGCGGACTACACCTTC.